A selection of T cell receptor beta chains follows, all from one sample in a study of CD8 T cells in Susac syndrome. MiXCR, run by TCRdb on the immunoSEQ multiplex PCR reads, gives a single entry per CDR3 protein. The profile shows 140,000 to 150,000 distinct CDR3 sequences, 85% to 95% of them singletons. Sequenced input: CD4+ T cells from PBMCs. All receptors derive from a human donor with multiple sclerosis. The CDR3 runs from the conserved cysteine through the conserved F or W. A D gene is named only where the DNA matches it firmly. For some rows the clone size is stated as once, few or many, or as a class when expanded; others skip it.

D: -
V: TRBV7-9
size: once
J: TRBJ2-3
CDR3: CASSQISGPRTDTQYF
DNA: TGTGCCAGCAGCCAAATTTCCGGGCCTCGCACAGATACGCAGTATTTT

D: TRBD1
V: TRBV7-6
size: -
J: TRBJ1-3
CDR3: CASSPTGSGNTIYF
DNA: TGTGCCAGCAGCCCGACAGGGTCTGGAAACACCATATATTTT

D: -
V: TRBV11-2
size: -
J: TRBJ2-7
CDR3: CASSIRDHGYEQYF
DNA: TGTGCCAGCAGTATCCGGGACCATGGCTACGAGCAGTACTTC

D: -
V: TRBV23-1
size: once
J: TRBJ1-5
CDR3: CARGEVVPNQPQHF
DNA: TGCGCCAGGGGGGAGGTAGTCCCAAATCAGCCCCAGCATTTT

D: TRBD1
V: TRBV20-1
size: -
J: TRBJ1-2
CDR3: CSAYTGQGSYGYTF
DNA: TGCAGTGCTTACACAGGACAGGGTAGCTATGGCTACACCTTC

D: -
V: TRBV3-1
size: -
J: TRBJ2-7
CDR3: CASSQDVREQYF
DNA: TGTGCCAGCAGCCAAGATGTCCGAGAGCAGTACTTC

D: TRBD2
V: TRBV29-1
size: -
J: TRBJ2-3
CDR3: CSVDGTSGVGDTQYF
DNA: TGCAGCGTCGACGGGACTAGCGGGGTGGGAGATACGCAGTATTTT

D: TRBD1
V: TRBV19
size: -
J: TRBJ2-6
CDR3: CASSTYGTGSSGANVLTF
DNA: TGTGCCAGTAGCACTTACGGGACAGGAAGTTCTGGGGCCAACGTCCTGACTTTC

D: -
V: TRBV5-4
size: once
J: TRBJ2-1
CDR3: CASSLGGVSSSYNEQFF
DNA: TGTGCCAGCAGCTTGGGAGGCGTCTCCAGTTCCTACAATGAGCAGTTCTTC

D: -
V: TRBV10-3
size: -
J: TRBJ2-7
CDR3: CAISRGVGGSYEQYF
DNA: TGTGCCATCAGCCGAGGGGTCGGAGGCTCCTACGAGCAGTACTTC